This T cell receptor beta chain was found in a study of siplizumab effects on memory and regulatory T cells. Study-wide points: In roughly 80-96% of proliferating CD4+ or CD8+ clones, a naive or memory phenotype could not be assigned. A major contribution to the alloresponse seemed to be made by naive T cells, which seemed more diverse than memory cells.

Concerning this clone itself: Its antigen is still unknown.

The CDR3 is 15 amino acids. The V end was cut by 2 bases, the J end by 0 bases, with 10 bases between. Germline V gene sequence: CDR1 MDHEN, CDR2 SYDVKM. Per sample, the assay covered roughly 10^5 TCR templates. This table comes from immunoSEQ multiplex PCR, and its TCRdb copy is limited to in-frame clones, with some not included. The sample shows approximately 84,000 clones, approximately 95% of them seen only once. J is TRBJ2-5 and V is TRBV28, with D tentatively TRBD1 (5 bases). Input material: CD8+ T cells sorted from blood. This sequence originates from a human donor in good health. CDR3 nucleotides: TGTGCCAGCAGTTTAAGCCAGGGTGACCAAGAGACCCAGTACTTC. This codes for CASSLSQGDQETQYF.